This T cell receptor (beta chain) was obtained from a study of blood T cell repertoires in COVID-19 (dated by TCRdb to the early 2020s). In terms of the full investigation: Samples from collaborators originated in the United States, Italy and Spain and spanned both the acute and convalescent phases of COVID-19. The material from the prospective study consisted of cDNA or gDNA derived from T cells, B-cell-depleted T cells, or PBMCs. The dataset comprised deeply sampled blood TCRbeta repertoires from subjects exposed to, actively infected with, or recovered from COVID-19. The repertoires were released in a freely available public database meant as a resource for research on the immune response to SARS-CoV-2. Samples were obtained from the ongoing ImmuneRACE study (first 160 participants) and from some 1,200 subjects provided by 6 global collaborators. Nearly every sample came with metadata listing a de-identified subject ID, COVID-19 status, age in years and sex. Where available, HLA class I and class II types were obtained from metadata supplied by the sample provider rather than from assay-based typing. Overall study outcomes, separate from this receptor: Clinical and demographic metadata were provided uncurated, with the amount varying by source and participant.

From the germline V gene, CDR1 is ENHRY and CDR2 is SYGVKD. V lost 2 bases and J lost 3 bases; the stretch between them is 8 bases long. Taken from cysteine to phenylalanine, the CDR3 has 13 residues. The sequence is cut down to CDR3 DNA, 39 bases in frame from base 1. The collaborating institutions used their own protocols to collect whole blood in K2EDTA tubes. For TCRbeta analysis, collaborators shipped samples as frozen whole blood, isolated PBMCs, or DNA extracted from either of those sample types. The immunoSEQ Assay, a bias-controlled multiplex PCR, was used to amplify TCRbeta CDR3 regions from genomic DNA. Per the source publication's procedure: The number of nucleated cells in each sample was estimated by amplification of reference gene primers within the assay. Sequence reads were collapsed and filtered to measure the absolute abundance of every unique TCRbeta CDR3 rearrangement. For each sample, productive Simpson clonality was calculated as the square root of Simpson's diversity index across productive rearrangements. Drawn from immuneACCESS, this table holds only the in-frame rearrangements with V and J called that TCRdb kept. Clones are partly lost; checked studies trace under half to an unresolved V gene and leave the rest unexplained. V, J and clone size are taken as reported in that table, and D and trimming were inferred from the DNA itself. The table for this sample lists about 160,000 clones; about four fifths of them were counted only once. Around 13% of the sample rests with the top ten.

Concerning this clone: No cognate antigen has been identified for it. Within one base of it there is no much larger clone, and no base qualities were kept.

The V and J segments used are TRBV10-3 and TRBJ2-7; the D region possibly corresponds to TRBD1 (5 bases align). The sequence came from an elderly woman with acute or convalescent COVID-19. Material: peripheral blood. The DNA sequence is given as TGTGCCATCAGTGAGCTGGACAACTACGAGCAGTACTTC. Its protein is CAISELDNYEQYF.